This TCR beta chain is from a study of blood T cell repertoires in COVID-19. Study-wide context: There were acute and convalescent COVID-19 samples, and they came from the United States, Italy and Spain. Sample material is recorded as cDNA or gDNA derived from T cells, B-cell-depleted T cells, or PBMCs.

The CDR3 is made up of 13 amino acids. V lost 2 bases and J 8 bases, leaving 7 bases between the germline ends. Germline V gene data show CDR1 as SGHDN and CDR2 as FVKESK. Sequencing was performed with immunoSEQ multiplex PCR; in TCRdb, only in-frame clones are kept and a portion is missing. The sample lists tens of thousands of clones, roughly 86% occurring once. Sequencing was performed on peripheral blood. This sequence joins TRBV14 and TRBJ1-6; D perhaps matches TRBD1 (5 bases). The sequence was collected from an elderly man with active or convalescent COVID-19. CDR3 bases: TGTGCCAGCAGCCAACAGGGCTATTCACCCCTCCACTTT. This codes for CASSQQGYSPLHF.